This T cell receptor beta chain was observed in a study of tumor-infiltrating lymphocytes in glioblastoma multiforme. The V gene's germline CDR1 is SGHAT and CDR2 FQNNGV. CDR3 length equals 15 residues. To note about this clonotype: The antigen remains unidentified. Sequence at one end of the junction differs from germline and may be a read error.

The study's findings and limits: Functional subtype sorting of these T cells was not performed.

Three nested ARM-PCR rounds with V-beta and C-beta primers built TCRB libraries. Input was approximately 0.5 ug total RNA, reverse-transcribed with a C-beta primer. These TCRB libraries lack any described unique molecular identifiers. A single record per CDR3 protein comes from TCRdb applying MiXCR to the multiplex PCR reads. Here the sample spans around 8,600 distinct CDR3 sequences, roughly 69% being singletons. The V gene is TRBV11-2, the J gene TRBJ2-7; maybe TRBD1 (6 bases). This TCR was sampled from a male donor with glioblastoma. Input material: brain tumor tissue. The CDR3 loop is CASSSQMGHNYELYF. For the CDR3, the DNA is TGTGCCAGCAGCTCCCAAATGGGACACAACTACGAGCTGTACTTC.